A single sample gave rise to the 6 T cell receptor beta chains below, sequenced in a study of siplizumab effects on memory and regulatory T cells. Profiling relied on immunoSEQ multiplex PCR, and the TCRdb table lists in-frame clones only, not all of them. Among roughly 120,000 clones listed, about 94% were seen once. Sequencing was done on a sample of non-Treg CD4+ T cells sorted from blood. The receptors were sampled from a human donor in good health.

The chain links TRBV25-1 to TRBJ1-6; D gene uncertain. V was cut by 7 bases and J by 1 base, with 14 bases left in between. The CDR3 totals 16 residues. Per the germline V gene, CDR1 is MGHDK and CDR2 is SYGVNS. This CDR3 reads CASTTSWGSYNSPLHF. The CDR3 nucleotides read TGTGCCAGCACCACGTCGTGGGGATCCTATAATTCACCCCTCCACTTT.

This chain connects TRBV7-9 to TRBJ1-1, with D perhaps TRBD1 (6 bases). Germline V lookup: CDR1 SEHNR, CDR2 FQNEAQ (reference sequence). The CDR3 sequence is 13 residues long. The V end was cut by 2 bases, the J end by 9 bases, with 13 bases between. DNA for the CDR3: TGTGCCAGCAGCTTAACACCCCGGGGGCAAGCTTTCTTT. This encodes CASSLTPRGQAFF.

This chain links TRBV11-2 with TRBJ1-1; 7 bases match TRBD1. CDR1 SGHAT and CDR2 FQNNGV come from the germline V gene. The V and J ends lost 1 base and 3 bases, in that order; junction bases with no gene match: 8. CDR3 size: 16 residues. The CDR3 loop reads CASSLASIGGYTEAFF. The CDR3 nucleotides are TGTGCCAGCAGCTTAGCAAGTATAGGGGGCTACACTGAAGCTTTCTTT.

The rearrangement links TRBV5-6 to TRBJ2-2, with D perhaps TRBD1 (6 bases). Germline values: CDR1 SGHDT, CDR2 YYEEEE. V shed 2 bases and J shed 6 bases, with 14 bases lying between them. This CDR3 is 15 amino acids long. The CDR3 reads CASSFVDSTAGELFF. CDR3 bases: TGTGCCAGCAGCTTTGTGGACAGTACTGCCGGGGAGCTGTTTTTT.

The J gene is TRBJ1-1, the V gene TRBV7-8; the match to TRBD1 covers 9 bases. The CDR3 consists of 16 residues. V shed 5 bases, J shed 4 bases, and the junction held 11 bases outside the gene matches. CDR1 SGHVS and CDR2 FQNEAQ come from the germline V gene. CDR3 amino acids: CASSQRGQGFVTEAFF. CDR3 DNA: TGTGCCAGCAGCCAGAGGGGACAGGGATTTGTCACTGAAGCTTTCTTT. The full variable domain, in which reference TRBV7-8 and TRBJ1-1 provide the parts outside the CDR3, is GAGVSQSPRYKVAKRGQDVALRCDPISGHVSLFWYQQALGQGPEFLTYFQNEAQLDKSGLPSDRFFAERPEGSVSTLKIQRTQQEDSAVYLCASSQRGQGFVTEAFFGQGTRLTVV.

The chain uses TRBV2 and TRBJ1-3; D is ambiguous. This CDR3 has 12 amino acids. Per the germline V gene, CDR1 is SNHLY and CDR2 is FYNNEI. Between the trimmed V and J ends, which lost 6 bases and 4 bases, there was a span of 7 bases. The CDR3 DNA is TGTGCCAGCAGGGGAGCCGGAAACACCATATATTTT. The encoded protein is CASRGAGNTIYF.